What follows are 18 T cell receptor beta chains derived from one specimen sequenced in a study of blood T cell repertoires in COVID-19. Measured with immunoSEQ multiplex PCR; TCRdb has only the in-frame clones, and not every one. Of 200,000 to 300,000 clones in the sample, 80% to 90% were seen once. Input material: peripheral blood. These receptors were obtained from a middle-aged woman who had recovered from COVID-19.

As to this clone: The junction departs from germline at one end; a sequencing error may be responsible. The rearrangement links TRBV7-2 to TRBJ2-5; 10 nucleotides agree with TRBD1. In germline, CDR1 is SGHTA, CDR2 FQGNSA. The CDR3 totals 15 residues. CDR3 coding DNA: TGTGCCAGCAGCCTAGCGACAGGGGGCAGGGAGACCCAGTACTTC. It is translated as CASSLATGGRETQYF.

The genes are TRBV19 and TRBJ2-7; D might be TRBD2 (6 bases). Germline CDR1 and CDR2: LNHDA and SQIVND (reference sequence). V lost 4 bases, J lost 2 bases, and 9 bases lay in between. The CDR3 is 13 residues long. In DNA form, the CDR3 reads TGTGCCAGTAGTAGGGGACTGACCTACGAGCAGTACTTC. It codes for CASSRGLTYEQYF.

The genes are TRBV7-9 and TRBJ1-4, with D possibly matching TRBD1 (5 bases). Trimming pared 5 bases from V and 0 bases from J, leaving 10 bases between. The CDR3 length is 15 residues. Per the germline V gene, CDR1 is SEHNR and CDR2 is FQNEAQ (reference sequence). CDR3 in DNA: TGTGCCAGCAGCCCAGGGTTCGCAACTAATGAAAAACTGTTTTTT. Translation gives CASSPGFATNEKLFF. Together with reference TRBV7-9 and TRBJ1-4, the CDR3 gives the full variable domain: DTGVSQNPRHKITKRGQNVTFRCDPISEHNRLYWYRQTLGQGPEFLTYFQNEAQLEKSRLLSDRFSAERPKGSFSTLEIQRTEQGDSAMYLCASSPGFATNEKLFFGSGTQLSVL.

This chain uses TRBV29-1 with TRBJ1-2; perhaps TRBD1 as D (5 bases). The CDR3 spans 13 residues. Trimming shortened V by 1 base and J by 8 bases, and 14 bases separated the two germline ends. Germline V gene data show CDR1 as SQVTM and CDR2 as ANQGSEA. CDR3 nucleotides: TGCAGCGTTGAAGGCAGGGTCCAGTCAGGCTACACCTTC. As protein: CSVEGRVQSGYTF.

The J gene is TRBJ1-4, the V gene TRBV4-1; D is uncertain. This CDR3 has 17 residues. CDR1 MGHRA and CDR2 YSYEKL come from the germline V gene. Trimming shortened V by 0 bases and J by 0 bases, and 11 bases separated the two germline ends. CDR3 amino acids: CASSQDLKGATNEKLFF. CDR3 DNA sequence: TGCGCCAGCAGCCAAGATTTGAAGGGAGCAACTAATGAAAAACTGTTTTTT.

V usage is TRBV19 and J usage is TRBJ1-4; 11 nucleotides align to TRBD1. In germline, CDR1 is LNHDA, CDR2 SQIVND (reference sequence). V shed 6 bases, J shed 3 bases, and the junction held 6 bases outside the gene matches. The CDR3 runs 16 residues. The CDR3 coding sequence is TGTGCCAGTAGGGACAGGGGGCGCGGTCCTAATGAAAAACTGTTTTTT. Amino acid sequence: CASRDRGRGPNEKLFF.

The chain combines TRBV7-9 with TRBJ2-5, with 8 bases matching TRBD2. CDR1 and CDR2 (germline): SEHNR, FQNEAQ (reference sequence). This CDR3 comprises 16 residues. With 0 bases clipped from V and 1 base from J, the junction kept 4 bases outside the gene matches. The CDR3 DNA reads as TGTGCCAGCAGCTTAGCGGGGCGGGGGGCCCAAGAGACCCAGTACTTC. Its translation: CASSLAGRGAQETQYF.

The rearrangement uses TRBV5-1 and TRBJ2-1; 10 bases line up with TRBD2. The CDR3 totals 14 residues. V trimming: 1 base; J trimming: 7 bases; junction bases outside the gene matches: 2. Germline V gene data show CDR1 as SGHRS and CDR2 as YFSETQ. CDR3 in amino acids: CASSLSTSGNEQFF. The CDR3 DNA is TGCGCCAGCAGCTTGTCGACTAGCGGGAATGAGCAGTTCTTC.

The genes are TRBV5-1 and TRBJ1-1; tentatively, D is TRBD1 (6 bases). V lost 3 bases and J 0 bases, leaving 12 bases between the germline ends. Per the germline V gene, CDR1 is SGHRS and CDR2 is YFSETQ. There are 15 residues in the CDR3. Here the CDR3 DNA reads TGCGCCAGCAGCTCGATGACAGGACTGAACACTGAAGCTTTCTTT. Its protein product is CASSSMTGLNTEAFF.

This clone showed up just once. This chain joins TRBV5-1 and TRBJ2-6; D is possibly TRBD2 (5 bases). The CDR3 has 15 residues. Germline V gene data show CDR1 as SGHRS and CDR2 as YFSETQ. The germline V and J ends were trimmed by 7 bases and 1 base, with 12 bases remaining between them. Here the CDR3 reads CASQPRESGANVLTF. CDR3 coding DNA: TGCGCCAGCCAACCGAGGGAGTCTGGGGCCAACGTCCTGACTTTC.

Turning to this clone: Other DNA sequences within the sample encode an identical CDR3. This sequence joins TRBV3-1 (or the pseudogene TRBV3-2) and TRBJ2-5; D is possibly TRBD2 (5 bases). CDR1 is LGHDT and CDR2 is YNNKEL in the germline V gene (reference sequence). CDR3 length: 13 residues. V dropped 0 bases and J dropped 4 bases, with 6 bases sitting between them. DNA of the CDR3: TGTGCCAGCAGCCAAGATCGGGGAGAGACCCAGTACTTC. It encodes CASSQDRGETQYF.

The chain employs TRBV27 and TRBJ1-3; 9 bases are shared with TRBD1. V dropped 5 bases and J dropped 2; count of bases not matched to a gene: 4. There are 15 residues in the CDR3. CDR1 is MNHEY and CDR2 is SMNVEV in the germline V gene (reference sequence). CDR3 nucleotides: TGTGCCAGCAGTACCCGGACAGGGGCTGGAAACACCATATATTTT. Translation gives CASSTRTGAGNTIYF.

This chain joins TRBV4-2 and TRBJ1-1; D is undetermined. The CDR3 is made up of 15 amino acids. V shed 4 bases and J shed 5 bases, with 17 bases lying between them. CDR1 is LGHNA, CDR2 YNFKEQ, per germline. The CDR3 protein is CASSPPSGVGTEAFF. The CDR3, as DNA: TGTGCCAGCAGCCCTCCCTCCGGGGTTGGAACTGAAGCTTTCTTT.

The genes are TRBV6-2 or TRBV6-3 and TRBJ1-1, with 7 bases lining up with TRBD1. Germline V gives CDR1 MNHEY, CDR2 SVGEGT. The CDR3 loop spans 15 amino acids. V was pared by 7 bases and J by 1 base, with 9 bases of the junction left unmatched. Written as DNA, the CDR3 is TGTGCCAGCAACCCATCCGGGACAGCGAACACTGAAGCTTTCTTT. Translated: CASNPSGTANTEAFF.

In its sample, this clone was seen once. This chain joins TRBV7-2 and TRBJ2-1; D is perhaps TRBD1 (5 bases). The CDR3 is 17 amino acids. Trimming shortened V by 1 base and J by 0 bases, and 13 bases separated the two germline ends. CDR1 and CDR2 from the germline V gene are SGHTA and FQGNSA. The CDR3 region is CASSLEGRASSYNEQFF. For the CDR3, the DNA is TGTGCCAGCAGCTTAGAGGGCAGGGCGAGCTCCTACAATGAGCAGTTCTTC.

This clone appeared a few times. The chain recombines TRBV19 with TRBJ1-5; D is unresolved. This CDR3 is built from 13 residues. V was clipped by 4 bases and J by 10 bases, with 14 bases between them. Germline V gene data show CDR1 as LNHDA and CDR2 as SQIVND (reference sequence). CDR3 protein: CASSNRPGDPQHF. CDR3 in DNA: TGTGCCAGTAGTAACCGGCCCGGGGATCCCCAGCATTTT.

This chain connects TRBV9 to TRBJ1-2; D unresolved. Germline V gene lookup returns CDR1 SGDLS and CDR2 YYNGEE. V was cut by 0 bases and J by 4 bases, with 7 bases left in between. This CDR3 is built from 13 residues. CDR3 nucleotide sequence: TGTGCCAGCAGCGTAGTACCGGGCTATGGCTACACCTTC. Translated, it gives CASSVVPGYGYTF.

This clone was observed a handful of times. The junction and the germline gene differ at one end; a read error may be behind it. This chain connects TRBV5-6 to TRBJ2-7; 7 nucleotides align to TRBD2. This CDR3 has 14 residues. Germline assignment: CDR1 SGHDT and CDR2 YYEEEE. The CDR3 DNA sequence: TGTGCCAGCAGCTTGAGACTAGCAGACTACGGGCAGTACTTC. Protein: CASSLRLADYGQYF.